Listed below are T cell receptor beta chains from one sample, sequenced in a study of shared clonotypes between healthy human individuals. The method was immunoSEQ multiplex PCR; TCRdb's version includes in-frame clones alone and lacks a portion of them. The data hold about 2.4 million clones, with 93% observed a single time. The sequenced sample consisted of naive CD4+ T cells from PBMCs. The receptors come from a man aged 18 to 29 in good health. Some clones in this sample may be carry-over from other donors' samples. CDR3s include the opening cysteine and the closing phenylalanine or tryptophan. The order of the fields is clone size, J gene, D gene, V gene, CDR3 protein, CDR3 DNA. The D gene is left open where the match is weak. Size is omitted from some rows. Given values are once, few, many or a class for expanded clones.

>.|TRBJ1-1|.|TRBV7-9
CASSSVGRVNTEAFF
TGTGCCAGCAGCTCCGTGGGTCGGGTGAACACTGAAGCTTTCTTT
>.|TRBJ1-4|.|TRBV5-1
CASSLGREYEKLFF
TGCGCCAGCAGCTTGGGCAGGGAGTATGAAAAACTGTTTTTT
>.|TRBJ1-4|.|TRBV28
CASSSVGEGDEKLFF
TGTGCCAGCAGCAGTGTAGGGGAAGGAGATGAAAAACTGTTTTTT
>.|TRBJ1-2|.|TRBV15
CATSRAGNYGYTF
TGTGCCACCAGCAGAGCGGGGAACTATGGCTACACCTTC
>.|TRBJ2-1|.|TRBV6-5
CATEGPGDNEQFF
TGTGCCACCGAGGGCCCCGGCGACAATGAGCAGTTCTTC
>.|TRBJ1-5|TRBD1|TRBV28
CASSLTPPGGLQPQHF
TGTGCCAGCAGTTTGACGCCCCCAGGGGGACTTCAGCCCCAGCATTTT
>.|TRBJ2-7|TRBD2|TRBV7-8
CASSLVAGAAYEQYF
TGTGCCAGCAGCTTAGTGGCGGGAGCGGCCTACGAGCAGTACTTC
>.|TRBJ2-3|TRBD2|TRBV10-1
CASSESGGVDTQYF
TGCGCCAGCAGTGAGTCCGGGGGGGTGGATACGCAGTATTTT
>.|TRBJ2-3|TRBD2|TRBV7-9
CASSPSGRAQYF
TGTGCCAGCAGCCCTAGCGGGAGAGCGCAGTATTTT
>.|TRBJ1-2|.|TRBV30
CAWIGRNSNYGYTF
TGTGCCTGGATTGGACGGAATTCTAACTATGGCTACACCTTC
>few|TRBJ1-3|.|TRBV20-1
CSASLGNTIYF
TGCAGTGCTAGTCTAGGAAACACCATATATTTT
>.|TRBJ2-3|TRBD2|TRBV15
CATSSHLVSGRARDTQYF
TGTGCCACCAGCAGTCACCTCGTTAGCGGGAGGGCCAGAGATACGCAGTATTTT
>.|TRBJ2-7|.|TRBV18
CASSPRGTSREQYF
TGTGCCAGCTCCCCCAGGGGGACTAGTAGGGAGCAGTACTTC
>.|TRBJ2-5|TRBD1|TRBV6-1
CARIPPGTGRETQYF
TGTGCCAGAATCCCACCTGGGACAGGGCGAGAGACCCAGTACTTC
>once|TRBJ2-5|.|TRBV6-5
CASSRGPAQETQYF
TGTGCCAGCAGCCGTGGACCGGCCCAAGAGACCCAGTACTTC
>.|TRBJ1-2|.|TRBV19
CASSIGGGANYGYTF
TGTGCCAGTAGTATTGGTGGAGGAGCGAACTATGGCTACACCTTC
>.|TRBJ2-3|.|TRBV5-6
CASTLGRRTPDTQYF
TGTGCCAGCACCCTTGGAAGGCGGACCCCGGATACGCAGTATTTT
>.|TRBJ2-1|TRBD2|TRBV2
CASSYPGLVGEQFF
TGTGCCAGCAGTTACCCGGGACTAGTGGGTGAGCAGTTCTTC
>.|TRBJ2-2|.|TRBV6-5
CASSYSIYIGGELFF
TGTGCCAGCAGTTACTCGATTTATATCGGAGGGGAGCTGTTTTTT
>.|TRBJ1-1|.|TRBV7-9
CASSLVPVNTEAFF
TGTGCCAGCAGCTTAGTTCCAGTGAACACTGAAGCTTTCTTT
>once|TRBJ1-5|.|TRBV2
CASSEVPQPQHF
TGTGCCAGCAGTGAAGTGCCTCAGCCCCAGCATTTT
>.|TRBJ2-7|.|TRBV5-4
CASSPPGPRANEQYF
TGTGCCAGCAGCCCCCCTGGGCCCCGCGCCAACGAGCAGTACTTC
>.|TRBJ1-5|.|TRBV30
CAWSAGRLNQPQHF
TGTGCCTGGAGTGCTGGACGGCTCAATCAGCCCCAGCATTTT
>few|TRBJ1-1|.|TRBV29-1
CSVRWGMNTEAFF
TGCAGCGTTCGGTGGGGGATGAACACTGAAGCTTTCTTT
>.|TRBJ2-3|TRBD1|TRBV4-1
CASSLRGTGYTDTQYF
TGCGCCAGCAGCCTGCGCGGGACAGGGTACACAGATACGCAGTATTTT
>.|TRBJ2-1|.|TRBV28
CASSLDRYNEQFF
TGTGCCAGCAGCCTAGACAGGTACAATGAGCAGTTCTTC
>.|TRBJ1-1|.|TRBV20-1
CSARGGVEAFF
TGCAGTGCTAGGGGGGGGGTTGAAGCTTTCTTT
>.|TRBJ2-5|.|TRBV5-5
CASSIQGGETQYF
TGTGCCAGCAGCATACAGGGTGGGGAGACCCAGTACTTC
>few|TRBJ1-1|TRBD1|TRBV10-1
CASSEIAGGTEAFF
TGCGCCAGCAGTGAGATCGCAGGGGGAACTGAAGCTTTCTTT
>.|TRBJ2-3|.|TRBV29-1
CSVGTSGTDTQYF
TGCAGCGTTGGCACTAGTGGTACAGATACGCAGTATTTT
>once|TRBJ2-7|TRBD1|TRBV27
CASRTPGQGTYEQYF
TGTGCCAGCAGAACACCGGGACAGGGAACCTACGAGCAGTACTTC
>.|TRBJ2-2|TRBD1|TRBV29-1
CSVWGSPGQGTTGELFF
TGCAGCGTTTGGGGATCTCCGGGACAGGGGACCACCGGGGAGCTGTTTTTT
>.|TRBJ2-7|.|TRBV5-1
CASSLEVSYEQYF
TGCGCCAGCAGCTTAGAAGTATCCTACGAGCAGTACTTC
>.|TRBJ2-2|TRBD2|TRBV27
CASSLTWTSQDTGELFF
TGTGCCAGCAGTTTAACCTGGACTAGCCAAGACACCGGGGAGCTGTTTTTT
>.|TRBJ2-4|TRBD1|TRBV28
CASSLTQGAPVAKNIQYF
TGTGCCAGCAGTTTAACGCAGGGGGCGCCCGTAGCCAAAAACATTCAGTACTTC
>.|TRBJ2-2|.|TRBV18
CASSPRAGPGELFF
TGTGCCAGCTCACCACGTGCGGGACCCGGGGAGCTGTTTTTT
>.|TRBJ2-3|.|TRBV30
CATTVSTDTQYF
TGTGCCACCACAGTTAGCACAGATACGCAGTATTTT
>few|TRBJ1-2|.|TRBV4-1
CASSQEAGTGYGYTF
TGCGCCAGCAGCCAAGAGGCAGGGACGGGATATGGCTACACCTTC
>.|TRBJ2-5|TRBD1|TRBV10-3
CATKIGTAQETQYF
TGTGCCACCAAGATCGGGACAGCCCAAGAGACCCAGTACTTC
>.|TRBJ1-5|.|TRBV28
CASSPSNQPQHF
TGTGCCAGCAGTCCTAGCAATCAGCCCCAGCATTTT
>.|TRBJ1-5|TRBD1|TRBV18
CASSPTGTGGNQPQHF
TGTGCCAGCTCACCAACCGGGACAGGGGGAAATCAGCCCCAGCATTTT
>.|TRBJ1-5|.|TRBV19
CASSIRGTGPGLQPQHF
TGTGCCAGTAGTATTAGGGGAACAGGGCCCGGCTTGCAGCCCCAGCATTTT
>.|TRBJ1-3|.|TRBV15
CATSRRQLSTSGNTIYF
TGTGCCACCAGCAGAAGACAGCTTTCAACGTCTGGAAACACCATATATTTT